The T cell receptor beta chain under discussion was sequenced for a study of cytomegalovirus exposure and HLA in healthy donors. Study-wide context: A prior study identified roughly 110 million unique TCR beta sequences from about 180 million T cells. Study results and limitations: CMV serostatus was the only recorded immune exposure for donors. Later analysis identified a missense DCLRE1C variant that was linked to TCR beta V- and J-gene trimming. For most TCR beta V segments, an earlier analysis put the productive rate at about 87% or about 30% of the time.

A remark on this clone: The antigen remains undetermined.

V trimming: 4 bases; J trimming: 3 bases; junction bases outside the gene matches: 8. This CDR3 contains 18 residues. The germline CDR1 and CDR2 sequences are SGHTA and FQGTGA. The PCR employed 60 Vbeta primers together with 13 Jbeta primers. This table comes from immunoSEQ multiplex PCR, and its TCRdb copy is limited to in-frame clones, with some not included. The sample shows some 110,000 clones, 70% to 80% of them seen only once. V and J are TRBV7-3 and TRBJ2-2, with TRBD2 matching over 13 bases. The source is a man aged 50-59 years in good health and CMV-seronegative. The sequenced sample was PBMCs. The CDR3 nucleotides are TGTGCCAGCAGCTCCCGAGGGACTAGCGGGGTGGACACCGGGGAGCTGTTTTTT. It translates to CASSSRGTSGVDTGELFF.